This T cell receptor (beta chain) was found in a study of blood T cell repertoires in COVID-19. About the study: Sample material is recorded as cDNA or gDNA derived from T cells, B-cell-depleted T cells, or PBMCs.

The V gene's germline CDR1 is SEHNR and CDR2 FQNEAQ (reference sequence). The CDR3 spans 13 residues. Trimming pared 6 bases from V and 4 bases from J, leaving 12 bases between. As originally analysed: Nucleated cell number was recorded as an estimate derived from reference gene primer amplification. Some clones are missing from TCRdb's copy, which holds only in-frame ones; the method was immunoSEQ multiplex PCR. V, J and clone size were drawn from that table, and D and trimming were deduced from the DNA. The sample lists some 390,000 clones, roughly 86% occurring once. The specimen sequenced was PBMCs or T cells enriched from blood (not recorded which). This clonotype was obtained from a woman in her twenties or thirties who had recovered from COVID-19. The chain employs TRBV7-9 and TRBJ1-2, with D possibly TRBD1 on 6 matching bases. The CDR3 loop reads CASSRTGLYGYTF. The CDR3 bases are TGTGCCAGCAGTCGTACAGGGCTCTATGGCTACACCTTC.